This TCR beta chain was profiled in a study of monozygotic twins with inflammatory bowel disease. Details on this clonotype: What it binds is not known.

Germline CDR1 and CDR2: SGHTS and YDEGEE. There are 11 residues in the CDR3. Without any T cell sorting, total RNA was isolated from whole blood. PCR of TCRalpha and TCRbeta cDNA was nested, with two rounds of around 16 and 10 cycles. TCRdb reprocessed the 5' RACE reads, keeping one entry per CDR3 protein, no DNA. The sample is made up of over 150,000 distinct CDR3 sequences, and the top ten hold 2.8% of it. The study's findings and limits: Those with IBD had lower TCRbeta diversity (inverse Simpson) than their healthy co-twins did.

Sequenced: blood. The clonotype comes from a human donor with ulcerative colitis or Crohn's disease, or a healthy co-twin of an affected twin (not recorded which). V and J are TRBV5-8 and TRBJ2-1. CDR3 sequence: CASRTFAEQFF.